This entry features one T cell receptor (beta chain) sequence. Its antigen remains unidentified. Each TCR transcript was tagged with a 10-nucleotide random UMI during 5'RACE. TCRdb analysed the 5' RACE reads with MiXCR anew, one entry per CDR3 protein. The sample consists of tens of thousands of distinct CDR3 sequences, more than 20% of them appearing once. This specimen belongs to a study of neurological immune-mediated disorders. Blood bank volunteers in Maryland, USA, served as healthy controls. General study points: CDR3 amino acid sequences found in expanded clones were never shared across subjects, suggesting private repertoires in all groups. Falling below healthy controls, multiple sclerosis showed the least TCR clonal expansion, while HTLV-1-associated myelopathy showed the most.

With 4 bases removed from V and 3 bases from J, the gap between germline ends came to 10 bases. Per germline, CDR1 SGHKS and CDR2 YYEKEE (reference sequence). The CDR3 consists of 13 residues. This rearrangement joins TRBV5-5 to TRBJ1-2; a weak D match, TRBD1 (6 bases). The source material was PBMCs. The origin of this receptor is a woman aged 70-85 years in good health. The CDR3 reads CASSVGADYGYTF. In DNA, the CDR3 is TGTGCCAGCAGCGTGGGGGCAGACTATGGCTACACCTTC.